This T cell receptor (beta chain) stems from a study of type 1 and type 2 diabetes patients. PCR was run on genomic DNA. Amplification of the beta chain CDR3 used 30 forward and 13 reverse multiplex primers. TCRdb re-derived calls from the multiplex PCR reads in MiXCR, one entry per CDR3 protein. The data hold some 250,000 distinct CDR3 sequences, with roughly 50% observed a single time. The CDR3 spans 15 residues. Germline V gene sequence: CDR1 LGHDT, CDR2 YNNKEL (reference sequence). V was pared by 5 bases and J by 5 bases, with 18 bases between. The V and J genes are TRBV3-1 and TRBJ1-1; D may be TRBD1 (5 bases). The origin of this receptor is a man between 18 and 29 years old with type 2 diabetes. Sequenced material: peripheral blood mononuclear cells (PBMCs). CDR3 sequence reads: CASSSLRGGRTEAFF. The CDR3 nucleotides are TGTGCCAGCAGCTCCCTTAGGGGTGGGAGAACTGAAGCTTTCTTT.